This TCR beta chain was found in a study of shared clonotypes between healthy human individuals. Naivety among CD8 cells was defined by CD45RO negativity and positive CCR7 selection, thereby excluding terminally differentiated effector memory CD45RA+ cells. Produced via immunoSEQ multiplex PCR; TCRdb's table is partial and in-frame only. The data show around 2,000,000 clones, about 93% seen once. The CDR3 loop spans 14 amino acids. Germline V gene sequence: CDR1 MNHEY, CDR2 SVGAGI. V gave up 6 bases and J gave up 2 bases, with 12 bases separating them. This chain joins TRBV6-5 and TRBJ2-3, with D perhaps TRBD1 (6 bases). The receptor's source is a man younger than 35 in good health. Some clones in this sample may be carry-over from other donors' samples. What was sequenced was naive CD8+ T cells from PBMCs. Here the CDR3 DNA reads TGTGCCAGCAGCCCTGTGGGGGCCACAGATACGCAGTATTTT. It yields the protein CASSPVGATDTQYF.